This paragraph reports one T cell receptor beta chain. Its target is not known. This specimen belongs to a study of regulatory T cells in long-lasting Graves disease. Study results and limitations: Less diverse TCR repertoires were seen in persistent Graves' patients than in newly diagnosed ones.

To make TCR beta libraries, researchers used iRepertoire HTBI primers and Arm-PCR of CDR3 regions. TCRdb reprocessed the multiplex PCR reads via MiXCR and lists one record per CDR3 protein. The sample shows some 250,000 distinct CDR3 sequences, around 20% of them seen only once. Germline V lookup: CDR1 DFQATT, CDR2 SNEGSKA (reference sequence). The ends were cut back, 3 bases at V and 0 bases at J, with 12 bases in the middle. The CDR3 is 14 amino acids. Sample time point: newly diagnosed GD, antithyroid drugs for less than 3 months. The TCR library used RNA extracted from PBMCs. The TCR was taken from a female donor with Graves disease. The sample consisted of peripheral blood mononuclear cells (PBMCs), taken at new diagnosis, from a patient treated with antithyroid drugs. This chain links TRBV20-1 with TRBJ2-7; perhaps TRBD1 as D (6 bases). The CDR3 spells CSARETGSSYEQYF. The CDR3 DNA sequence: TGCAGTGCTAGGGAAACAGGGAGCTCCTACGAGCAGTACTTC.